This entry describes one T cell receptor beta chain. The J segment lost 7 bases and the V segment lost 6 bases, leaving 10 bases of the junction unmatched. Germline V gene sequence: CDR1 MGHRA, CDR2 YSYEKL. The CDR3 length is 17 residues. The data stem from a study of cytomegalovirus exposure and HLA in healthy donors. Both 60 Vbeta primers and 13 Jbeta primers went into the PCR. The table came from immunoSEQ multiplex PCR; TCRdb's copy has only in-frame clones and leaves some out. The table includes about 76,000 clones, 78% detected once. Sequenced input: PBMCs. The receptor was isolated from a woman aged 40-49 years in good health and CMV-seropositive. This chain joins TRBV4-1 and TRBJ2-2, with 14 positions matching TRBD2. The CDR3: CASSYGTSGGVGGELFF. The CDR3 region has the DNA TGCGCCAGCAGTTACGGGACTAGCGGGGGCGTAGGCGGGGAGCTGTTTTTT.